This T cell receptor beta chain was identified during a study of human versus mouse CDR3 diversity and MHC coevolution. Study results and limitations: By iCHAO1, human TCR beta clonotypes numbered 1.5 million to 2 million, the most.

Naive CD4 T cells were sorted as CD45RO-negative, CD62L-positive. Repertoires were generated with immunoSEQ multiplex PCR, while TCRdb's copy carries only in-frame clones and drops some. Of tens of thousands of clones in the sample, about 94% were seen once. CDR1 is SGHNT, CDR2 YYREEE, per germline (reference sequence). The CDR3 is 12 amino acids. V dropped 7 bases and J dropped 3; count of bases not matched to a gene: 3. A remark on this clone: Its antigen is still unknown.

This receptor was identified in a person aged 25 to 75 in good health. The chain couples TRBV5-4 to TRBJ1-2, with TRBD1 identical over 7 bases. Sequencing used naive CD4+ T cells from blood. Specified subset: CD45RO-negative CD62L-positive naive CD4 T cells. The chain's CDR3 is CASSGTDYGYTF. Written as DNA, the CDR3 is TGTGCCAGCTCCGGGACAGACTATGGCTACACCTTC.